This TCR beta chain originates from a study of T cell repertoires in cytomegalovirus infection. The V gene's germline CDR1 is SGHTA and CDR2 FQGNSA. V gave up 1 base and J gave up 3 bases, with 13 bases separating them. CDR3 length: 15 amino acids. From the reads, TCRdb called clonotypes with MiXCR, one entry per CDR3 protein. In the table there are about 310,000 distinct CDR3 sequences, 20% to 25% of which are singletons. Study results and limitations: Carriers of CMV and the relevant HLA type were discriminated by public TCR beta frequency. Dominating the ex vivo response were HLA-C-restricted CMV-specific TCR beta clonotypes.

This clonotype was counted at least ten times. What it binds is not known. The sample consisted of cultured PBMCs, taken from culture after CMV antigen stimulation. The source of this sequence is a human donor in good health (CMV status not recorded). Some clones in this sample may be carry-over from other donors' samples. This sequence joins TRBV7-2 and TRBJ2-7; weak D call: TRBD2 (5 bases). CDR3 nucleotide sequence: TGTGCCAGCAGCTTAGAAGGAGGTTACCTCTACGAGCAGTACTTC. It yields the protein CASSLEGGYLYEQYF.